These 29 T cell receptor beta chains share one sample of origin, sequenced in a study of cytotoxic CD8 clonotypes in ibrutinib-treated CLL. The method was immunoSEQ multiplex PCR; TCRdb's version includes in-frame clones alone and lacks a portion of them. This table has some 19,000 clones, about 84% appearing once. The sample here was PBMCs, taken before ibrutinib treatment. The receptors here all came from a human donor with chronic lymphocytic leukemia.

This clone was counted only a few times. J is TRBJ2-5 and V is TRBV5-1; D is unresolved. The CDR3 extends over 15 amino acids. Per germline, CDR1 SGHRS and CDR2 YFSETQ. V was clipped by 5 bases and J by 2 bases, with 16 bases between them. The CDR3 protein is CASSRATPEQETQYF. As DNA, the CDR3 is TGCGCCAGCAGTCGGGCTACCCCCGAACAAGAGACCCAGTACTTC. Drawing the rest from reference TRBV5-1 and TRBJ2-5, the complete variable domain is KAGVTQTPRYLIKTRGQQVTLSCSPISGHRSVSWYQQTPGQGLQFLFEYFSETQRNKGNFPGRFSGRQFSNSRSEMNVSTLELGDSALYLCASSRATPEQETQYFGPGTRLLVL.

The gene calls are TRBV27 and TRBJ2-6; 9 bases align to TRBD1. There are 19 residues in the CDR3. CDR1 is MNHEY, CDR2 SMNVEV, per germline (reference sequence). V lost 0 bases and J lost 0; bases outside the gene matches: 6. The CDR3 nucleotides are TGTGCCAGCAGTTTATCCCCGGGACAGGGAGTCTCTGGGGCCAACGTCCTGACTTTC. Translated: CASSLSPGQGVSGANVLTF.

The chain recombines TRBV10-2 with TRBJ2-5; 10 nucleotides align to TRBD2. CDR1 and CDR2 (germline): WSHSY, SAAADI. This CDR3 region has 14 residues. J was trimmed by 5 bases and V by 4 bases; bases with no gene match: 4. The CDR3 spells CASSVLAGSETQYF. The CDR3 DNA reads TGCGCCAGCAGTGTACTAGCGGGGTCGGAGACCCAGTACTTC.

This clone has a handful of counts. The chain has TRBV19 and TRBJ2-1, with D hard to call. The V and J ends lost 1 base and 0 bases respectively, with 7 bases between them. The CDR3 runs to 15 residues. The germline V gene encodes CDR1 LNHDA and CDR2 SQIVND (reference sequence). The CDR3 spells CASSIGTSSYNEQFF. CDR3 nucleotide sequence: TGTGCCAGTAGTATAGGGACGAGCTCCTACAATGAGCAGTTCTTC.

V and J are TRBV5-4 and TRBJ2-7; 8 nucleotides align to TRBD1. CDR1 and CDR2 (germline): SGHNT, YYREEE (reference sequence). The CDR3 extends over 15 amino acids. Trimming took 4 bases from V and 3 from J; bases not matched to a gene: 9. The CDR3 loop is CASSPVGQGSYEQYF. In DNA, the CDR3 is TGTGCCAGCAGCCCCGTTGGACAGGGTAGCTACGAGCAGTACTTC.

This clone counts as medium-sized (0.01 to 0.1%). The chain combines TRBV28 with TRBJ1-5, with TRBD1 matching 7 bases. This CDR3 spans 14 amino acids. Germline V gene sequence: CDR1 MDHEN, CDR2 SYDVKM. The chain's CDR3 is CANRGGYSNQPQHF. In nucleotides, the CDR3 is TGTGCGAACAGGGGAGGATATAGCAATCAGCCCCAGCATTTT.

This chain connects TRBV10-3 to TRBJ2-3, with D tentatively TRBD1 or TRBD2 (6 bases each). The CDR3 contains 15 residues. Between the trimmed V and J ends, which lost 0 bases and 1 base, there was a span of 8 bases. Germline CDR1 reads ENHRY; CDR2 reads SYGVKD. The CDR3 protein is CAISESRGGTDTQYF. The CDR3 DNA reads as TGTGCCATCAGTGAGTCGAGGGGGGGCACAGATACGCAGTATTTT.

This chain connects TRBV2 to TRBJ1-5; tentatively, D is TRBD1 (5 bases). Germline V CDR1 and CDR2: SNHLY, FYNNEI. Trimming pared 7 bases from V and 5 bases from J, leaving 15 bases between. The CDR3 is made up of 14 amino acids. Here the CDR3 reads CASTTQGVHQPQHF. CDR3 DNA sequence: TGTGCCAGCACCACCCAAGGGGTGCATCAGCCCCAGCATTTT.

V usage is TRBV14 and J usage is TRBJ1-1, with TRBD1 matching 10 bases. The germline V gene encodes CDR1 SGHDN and CDR2 FVKESK. CDR3 length: 18 residues. Germline trimming cut 0 bases from V and 2 bases from J; bases unmatched to any gene: 9. Here the CDR3 DNA reads TGTGCCAGCAGCCAAGATTGGACAGGGGGTCCCCTCAACACTGAAGCTTTCTTT. Translation gives CASSQDWTGGPLNTEAFF.

This clone turned up a few times. The chain joins TRBV5-1 to TRBJ2-4, with D possibly TRBD1 on 6 matching bases. The germline V gene encodes CDR1 SGHRS and CDR2 YFSETQ. Trimming shortened V by 4 bases and J by 5 bases, and 13 bases separated the two germline ends. The CDR3 is 14 residues long. The chain's CDR3 is CASSEQGNQNIQYF. The CDR3 DNA reads as TGCGCCAGCAGCGAACAGGGTAACCAAAACATTCAGTACTTC. The full variable domain, with the rest looked up from reference TRBV5-1 and TRBJ2-4, is KAGVTQTPRYLIKTRGQQVTLSCSPISGHRSVSWYQQTPGQGLQFLFEYFSETQRNKGNFPGRFSGRQFSNSRSEMNVSTLELGDSALYLCASSEQGNQNIQYFGAGTRLSVL.

V gene TRBV14 combines with J gene TRBJ1-2, with TRBD1 matching 10 bases. V dropped 4 bases and J dropped 1; count of bases not matched to a gene: 12. From germline, CDR1 is SGHDN and CDR2 FVKESK. This CDR3 contains 18 residues. CDR3: CASSLSRDRGRINYGYTF. In nucleotides, the CDR3 is TGTGCCAGCAGCCTGTCCCGGGACAGGGGCCGAATTAACTATGGCTACACCTTC.

This rearrangement joins TRBV6-5 to TRBJ1-2; D gene uncertain. The V end was cut by 5 bases, the J end by 3 bases, with 13 bases between. Germline V gives CDR1 MNHEY, CDR2 SVGAGI. This CDR3 has 14 residues. The CDR3 DNA reads TGTGCCAGCAGTGAAGGTTCAACATACTATGGCTACACCTTC. It specifies CASSEGSTYYGYTF.

CDR3: CASASGGTDTQYF. The CDR3 DNA reads as TGCGCCAGTGCTAGCGGGGGCACAGATACGCAGTATTTT. V is TRBV4-3 and J is TRBJ2-3; 9 bases are shared with TRBD2. V trimming: 9 bases; J trimming: 1 base; junction bases outside the gene matches: 2. CDR1 is LGHNA and CDR2 is YSLEER in the germline V gene. The CDR3 spans 13 residues.

The chain combines TRBV30 with TRBJ1-2; TRBD1 aligns across 8 bases. Germline loops: CDR1 GTSNPN, CDR2 SVGIG (reference sequence). Unmatched junction bases numbered 15, after V lost 4 bases and J lost 8 bases. CDR3 length equals 15 residues. CDR3 sequence reads: CAWIPCGQGAEGYTF. The CDR3, as DNA: TGTGCCTGGATTCCCTGCGGGCAGGGGGCAGAAGGCTACACCTTC.

In its sample, this clone was seen a few times. J is TRBJ1-2 and V is TRBV7-2, with unresolved D. V was pared by 5 bases and J by 4 bases, with 8 bases between. The CDR3 sequence is 12 residues long. Germline V CDR1 and CDR2: SGHTA, FQGNSA. CDR3 DNA: TGTGCCAGCAGCCCAAGAGTCTATGGCTACACCTTC. This sequence encodes CASSPRVYGYTF.

The J gene is TRBJ2-1, the V gene TRBV7-6; TRBD2 agrees at 10 bases. CDR1 and CDR2 (germline): SGHVS, FNYEAQ. The CDR3 contains 19 residues. V lost 1 base and J lost 7; bases outside the gene matches: 16. The CDR3 here is CASSLVAAGGAASSNEQFF. CDR3 DNA sequence: TGTGCCAGCAGCTTAGTAGCAGCGGGGGGGGCCGCGAGTTCGAATGAGCAGTTCTTC.

J is TRBJ1-1 and V is TRBV5-1; D is uncertain. The germline V gene has CDR1 SGHRS and CDR2 YFSETQ. The CDR3 loop spans 13 amino acids. The V end lost 4 bases, the J end lost 2 bases, and 9 bases lay between the germline ends. The CDR3 DNA reads TGCGCCAGCAGCCTGGGCCCTAACACTGAAGCTTTCTTT. Amino acids: CASSLGPNTEAFF. The whole variable domain, filled in from reference TRBV5-1 and TRBJ1-1, reads KAGVTQTPRYLIKTRGQQVTLSCSPISGHRSVSWYQQTPGQGLQFLFEYFSETQRNKGNFPGRFSGRQFSNSRSEMNVSTLELGDSALYLCASSLGPNTEAFFGQGTRLTVV.

V gene TRBV10-3 combines with J gene TRBJ1-6; D perhaps matches TRBD1 (6 bases). Trimming shortened V by 6 bases and J by 8 bases, and 17 bases separated the two germline ends. The length of the CDR3 is 15 residues. Germline V gives CDR1 ENHRY, CDR2 SYGVKD. The CDR3 loop is CAISRDIGAYSPLHF. The CDR3 bases are TGTGCCATCAGCCGGGACATCGGAGCCTATTCACCCCTCCACTTT.

This clone was detected a few times. This sequence joins TRBV11-1 and TRBJ2-5; 7 nucleotides agree with TRBD2. V trimming: 3 bases; J trimming: 4 bases; junction bases outside the gene matches: 5. The CDR3 totals 14 residues. Germline CDR1 reads SGHAT; CDR2 reads FQDESV (reference sequence). The CDR3 spells CASSLAGVGETQYF. Written as DNA, the CDR3 is TGTGCCAGCAGCTTGGCGGGGGTGGGAGAGACCCAGTACTTC.

This clone was picked up one time. The chain combines TRBV25-1 with TRBJ2-7; TRBD1 is a possible D gene (5 bases). Germline CDR1 MGHDK, CDR2 SYGVNS. V was pared by 7 bases and J by 2 bases, with 12 bases between. CDR3 length: 13 amino acids. This CDR3 is CASKRDRAYEQYF. The DNA of the CDR3 is TGTGCCAGCAAACGAGACAGAGCCTACGAGCAGTACTTC.

This chain uses TRBV6-5 with TRBJ1-1; D unresolved. Trimming cost V 5 bases and J 3 bases, with 16 bases left between them. The length of the CDR3 is 15 residues. From germline, CDR1 is MNHEY and CDR2 SVGAGI. The CDR3 sequence: CASSRSYAGHTEAFF. DNA of the CDR3: TGTGCCAGCAGTCGTTCCTATGCAGGTCACACTGAAGCTTTCTTT.

CDR3 nucleotides: TGTGCCAGCAGTGAGACAGGGGGCGGGCGTGACGAGCAGTACTTC. As protein: CASSETGGGRDEQYF. The chain carries TRBV6-1 and TRBJ2-7; 10 bases are shared with TRBD1. The trim removed 3 bases at V and 5 bases at J, leaving 7 bases unmatched. Germline V gene lookup returns CDR1 MNHNS and CDR2 SASEGT. CDR3 length: 15 amino acids.

The V and J genes are TRBV19 and TRBJ2-5; 8 bases align to TRBD2. Germline V gene lookup returns CDR1 LNHDA and CDR2 SQIVND (reference sequence). The CDR3 contains 15 residues. The junction had 7 bases not matched to a gene; V was cut back by 3 bases and J by 4 bases. CDR3 amino acids: CASSIRAGAGETQYF. CDR3 sequence (DNA): TGTGCCAGTAGTATCAGAGCGGGGGCTGGAGAGACCCAGTACTTC.

The J gene is TRBJ2-1, the V gene TRBV27, with TRBD2 matching over 15 bases. Looked up from germline, CDR1 is MNHEY and CDR2 is SMNVEV (reference sequence). V lost 5 bases and J lost 1; bases outside the gene matches: 9. The CDR3 is made up of 19 amino acids. CDR3 nucleotides: TGTGCCAGCAGTCCCCGGACTAGCGGGGGGGTAAGGTCCTACAATGAGCAGTTCTTC. Amino acid sequence: CASSPRTSGGVRSYNEQFF.

The J gene is TRBJ1-1, the V gene TRBV9; maybe TRBD1 (5 bases). CDR3 length: 14 residues. V lost 3 bases to trimming and J lost 1 base, with 10 bases between them. Germline lookup yields CDR1 SGDLS and CDR2 YYNGEE. The CDR3 DNA follows: TGTGCCAGCAGCGCCCATGACAGGAACACTGAAGCTTTCTTT. Its protein product is CASSAHDRNTEAFF. Full variable domain (missing parts from reference TRBV9 and TRBJ1-1): DSGVTQTPKHLITATGQRVTLRCSPRSGDLSVYWYQQSLDQGLQFLIQYYNGEERAKGNILERFSAQQFPDLHSELNLSSLELGDSALYFCASSAHDRNTEAFFGQGTRLTVV.

The CDR3 nucleotides read TGTGCCAGCAGTTCCGGGGGAGGTGAGCAGTTCTTC. This encodes CASSSGGGEQFF. The chain couples TRBV6-5 to TRBJ2-1; D is perhaps TRBD2 (6 bases). The CDR3 runs 12 residues. The germline gives CDR1 MNHEY, CDR2 SVGAGI. V dropped 4 bases and J dropped 9 bases, with 10 bases sitting between them.

The chain combines TRBV10-2 with TRBJ2-5; tentative D call: TRBD2 (5 bases). V was trimmed by 7 bases and J by 5 bases, leaving 14 bases between them. The CDR3 is made up of 13 amino acids. Germline V CDR1 and CDR2: WSHSY, SAAADI. CDR3 DNA: TGCGCCAGCAAAGACTACTTTGGGGAGACCCAGTACTTC. Protein sequence: CASKDYFGETQYF.

This chain uses TRBV6-1 with TRBJ1-5; a weak D match, TRBD1 (6 bases). Per the germline V gene, CDR1 is MNHNS and CDR2 is SASEGT. The CDR3 length is 14 residues. V dropped 7 bases and J dropped 5 bases, with 15 bases sitting between them. This CDR3 reads CASTLRGRDQPQHF. Here the CDR3 DNA reads TGTGCCAGCACCTTAAGGGGGAGGGATCAGCCCCAGCATTTT.

The chain couples TRBV27 to TRBJ2-5, with 13 bases matching TRBD2. The CDR3 is 14 residues long. CDR1 MNHEY and CDR2 SMNVEV come from the germline V gene (reference sequence). V lost 6 bases and J lost 5; bases outside the gene matches: 3. DNA of the CDR3: TGTGCCAGCAGGAGGACTAGCGGGGGTGAGACCCAGTACTTC. Its translation is CASRRTSGGETQYF.